These 23 T cell receptor beta chains came from one sample sequenced in a study of blood T cell repertoires in COVID-19. Assay: immunoSEQ multiplex PCR; the TCRdb copy retains only in-frame clones and omits some. The sample contains roughly 80,000 clones, roughly 80% of which appear only once. The sequencing input was peripheral blood. These receptors all come from a man in his fifties with acute or convalescent COVID-19.

The V gene is TRBV27, the J gene TRBJ1-1; 7 bases are a match to TRBD1. CDR3 length equals 13 residues. The germline V gene has CDR1 MNHEY and CDR2 SMNVEV (reference sequence). V was clipped by 4 bases and J by 7 bases; unmatched bases: 6. The CDR3 region has the DNA TGTGCCAGCAGTTACTTGGGACAGCGTGAAGCTTTCTTT. This encodes CASSYLGQREAFF.

J is TRBJ2-7 and V is TRBV19; TRBD2 might be the D (6 bases). This CDR3 spans 14 amino acids. With 2 bases removed from V and 4 bases from J, the gap between germline ends came to 12 bases. Germline CDR1 is LNHDA and CDR2 is SQIVND (reference sequence). DNA for the CDR3: TGTGCCAGTAGTATACTTAGCGGCCCATACGAGCAGTACTTC. This encodes CASSILSGPYEQYF.

The chain couples TRBV28 to TRBJ2-1, with D perhaps matching TRBD2 (5 bases). V was shortened by 2 bases and J by 10 bases, with 15 bases between the two germline ends. Germline-derived CDR1 and CDR2 are MDHEN and SYDVKM. This CDR3 has 14 residues. The CDR3 DNA reads as TGTGCCAGCAGTTTACTCTCTGCTAGGAGGGAGCAGTTCTTC. Encoded protein: CASSLLSARREQFF.

V usage is TRBV12-5 and J usage is TRBJ2-1, with D tentatively TRBD1 (5 bases). Per germline, CDR1 LGHNT and CDR2 FRNRAP. Between the trimmed V and J ends, which lost 6 bases and 4 bases, there was a span of 7 bases. The CDR3 contains 12 residues. As DNA, the CDR3 is TGTGCTAGTGGCCAGGGATACAATGAGCAGTTCTTC. Translating it yields CASGQGYNEQFF.

The chain recombines TRBV5-6 with TRBJ2-7; 7 bases line up with TRBD1. This CDR3 is 14 amino acids long. CDR1 SGHDT and CDR2 YYEEEE come from the germline V gene. With 3 bases clipped from V and 5 bases from J, the junction kept 8 bases outside the gene matches. CDR3 sequence: CASSSQGLAHEQYF. The CDR3 DNA reads TGTGCCAGCAGCTCACAGGGGTTGGCCCACGAGCAGTACTTC.

The rearrangement uses TRBV19 and TRBJ1-5; D is uncertain. V was pared by 6 bases and J by 4 bases, with 22 bases between. The CDR3 runs to 17 residues. CDR1 and CDR2 from the germline V gene are LNHDA and SQIVND (reference sequence). The DNA for the CDR3 is TGTGCCAGTAGGTTGTTGACGTCACGAACAGTAAATCAGCCCCAGCATTTT. It specifies CASRLLTSRTVNQPQHF.

The rearrangement links TRBV6-5 to TRBJ2-3, with TRBD2 identical over 9 bases. V lost 4 bases, J lost 2 bases, and 7 bases stayed unmatched. The CDR3 extends over 16 amino acids. CDR1 and CDR2 from the germline V gene are MNHEY and SVGAGI. CDR3 residues: CASSSTGTSPTDTQYF. The DNA for the CDR3 is TGTGCCAGCAGTTCAACCGGGACTAGCCCCACAGATACGCAGTATTTT.

The chain combines TRBV6-4 with TRBJ2-3; D not certain. The CDR3 is made up of 14 amino acids. From germline, CDR1 is MRHNA and CDR2 SNTAGT. Trimming removed 0 bases from V and 1 base from J, with 5 bases in between. CDR3 amino acids: CASSDSGGTDTQYF. In nucleotides, the CDR3 is TGTGCCAGCAGTGACTCAGGAGGCACAGATACGCAGTATTTT.

This clone was seen a single time. The rearrangement uses TRBV6-5 and TRBJ2-3, with 12 bases that match TRBD2. Germline lookup yields CDR1 MNHEY and CDR2 SVGAGI. V trimming: 4 bases; J trimming: 4 bases; junction bases outside the gene matches: 3. This CDR3 contains 15 residues. The CDR3 region is CASSSSGRVADTQYF. The DNA for the CDR3 is TGTGCCAGCAGTTCTAGCGGGAGGGTAGCAGATACGCAGTATTTT.

This chain connects TRBV27 to TRBJ1-1; D is perhaps TRBD1 (5 bases). The CDR3 consists of 13 residues. Germline values: CDR1 MNHEY, CDR2 SMNVEV (reference sequence). V was clipped by 6 bases and J by 4 bases, with 12 bases between them. Here the CDR3 DNA reads TGTGCCAGCAGCCGGACATGGGGCACTGAAGCTTTCTTT. It translates to CASSRTWGTEAFF.

The chain combines TRBV10-3 with TRBJ1-2, with D possibly being TRBD1 (6 bases). This CDR3 has 14 amino acids. From germline, CDR1 is ENHRY and CDR2 SYGVKD. Trimming pared 4 bases from V and 13 bases from J, leaving 22 bases between. CDR3 nucleotides: TGTGCCATCAGTGGGGGTGGGGGCAACCTCCCTCTCACCTTC. Its translation: CAISGGGGNLPLTF.

The V call is TRBV7-8, the J call TRBJ2-3; 7 bases fit TRBD1. With 1 base clipped from V and 2 bases from J, the junction kept 9 bases outside the gene matches. CDR3 length: 17 amino acids. Germline CDR1 and CDR2: SGHVS and FQNEAQ. The CDR3 sequence: CASSLGLRDRSTDTQYF. The CDR3 region has the DNA TGTGCCAGCAGCTTAGGCCTCCGGGACAGATCCACAGATACGCAGTATTTT.

The sample holds a few counts of this clone. V gene TRBV5-5 combines with J gene TRBJ2-7; unclear D gene. The CDR3 contains 13 residues. The V end lost 1 base, the J end lost 3 bases, and 8 bases lay between the germline ends. Germline CDR1 and CDR2: SGHKS and YYEKEE (reference sequence). Here the CDR3 DNA reads TGTGCCAGCAGCTTGTTAAGCCGCTACGAGCAGTACTTC. This codes for CASSLLSRYEQYF.

As regards this clone: At one of its ends the junction is not consistent with the germline gene, which may arise from a read error. This chain connects TRBV25-1 to TRBJ2-7; possible D gene TRBD2, 5 bases. The CDR3 covers 14 residues. Germline V gene sequence: CDR1 MGHDK, CDR2 SYGVNS. The CDR3 DNA is TGTGCCAGCAATGAAGGAGGCACTCCCTACGAGCAGTACTTC. Translated, it gives CASNEGGTPYEQYF.

The chain links TRBV10-2 to TRBJ2-2; tentatively, D is TRBD2 (5 bases). CDR3 length: 15 residues. V lost 4 bases and J 6 bases, leaving 15 bases between the germline ends. CDR1 is WSHSY and CDR2 is SAAADI in the germline V gene. The DNA of the CDR3 is TGCGCCAGCAGTGGGTGGGAGACGCGGGCCGGGGAGCTGTTTTTT. Encoded protein: CASSGWETRAGELFF.

The chain carries TRBV4-1 and TRBJ1-4; D ambiguous. The V end lost 0 bases, the J end lost 15 bases, and 17 bases lay between the germline ends. The CDR3 runs to 14 residues. Germline loops: CDR1 MGHRA, CDR2 YSYEKL. Written as DNA, the CDR3 is TGCGCCAGCAGCCAAGAGAACGCGGGTAGAATCATGTTTTTT. Translated: CASSQENAGRIMFF.

The rearrangement joins TRBV2 to TRBJ1-2; D ambiguous. CDR1 SNHLY and CDR2 FYNNEI come from the germline V gene. The CDR3 is made up of 12 amino acids. V lost 7 bases to trimming and J lost 2 bases, with 8 bases between them. CDR3 coding DNA: TGTGCCAGCAACTCCTTAAACTATGGCTACACCTTC. Protein sequence: CASNSLNYGYTF.

The rearrangement links TRBV6-5 to TRBJ1-4, with 8 bases that match TRBD1. This CDR3 is built from 15 residues. Germline V CDR1 and CDR2: MNHEY, SVGAGI. The J segment lost 4 bases and the V segment lost 6 bases, leaving 7 bases of the junction unmatched. Written as DNA, the CDR3 is TGTGCCAGCAGCTCCTGGGGACAGGTTAATGAAAAACTGTTTTTT. It encodes CASSSWGQVNEKLFF.

To note about this clone: The limits of the CDR3 on the DNA are not certain, so only TCRdb's listed CDR3 is given. The chain is built from TRBV28 and TRBJ1-5. The CDR3 length equals 14 residues, ends included. Germline CDR1 is MDHEN and CDR2 is SYDVKM. CDR3 sequence reads: CASSFGAGGIPQHF.

Details on this clone: A junction end diverges from the germline sequence, so it may reflect a read error. The sample contains more than one DNA sequence encoding this CDR3. The genes are TRBV11-2 and TRBJ1-5; D remains ambiguous. In germline, CDR1 is SGHAT, CDR2 FQNNGV. The CDR3 is 15 residues long. The CDR3 protein is CASSLREGSNQPQHF. In DNA, the CDR3 is TGTGCCAGCAGCCTCCGAGAGGGTAGCAATCAACCCCAGCATTTT.

The chain recombines TRBV5-1 with TRBJ2-1, with 9 bases that match TRBD2. This CDR3 comprises 16 residues. Germline V gene lookup returns CDR1 SGHRS and CDR2 YFSETQ. V was pared by 2 bases and J by 2 bases, with 5 bases of the junction left unmatched. DNA for the CDR3: TGCGCCAGCAGCTTCTCTAGCGGGGATACCTACAATGAGCAGTTCTTC. This codes for CASSFSSGDTYNEQFF.

The chain carries TRBV19 and TRBJ2-2; 8 bases are shared with TRBD1. The germline CDR1 and CDR2 sequences are LNHDA and SQIVND (reference sequence). V dropped 4 bases and J dropped 4; count of bases not matched to a gene: 8. The length of the CDR3 is 16 residues. CDR3 nucleotides: TGTGCCAGTAGTAAAAACCCAGGGGGCCGCACCGGGGAGCTGTTTTTT. Translated, it gives CASSKNPGGRTGELFF.

This sequence joins TRBV3-1 (or the pseudogene TRBV3-2) and TRBJ1-2, with D maybe TRBD1 (6 bases). This CDR3 is 14 amino acids long. Germline V gene data show CDR1 as LGHDT and CDR2 as YNNKEL (reference sequence). Trimming took 3 bases from V and 4 from J, leaving 12 bases between them. The CDR3 loop is CASSHGGLGYGYTF. CDR3 nucleotide sequence: TGTGCCAGCAGCCACGGGGGGCTCGGCTATGGCTACACCTTC.